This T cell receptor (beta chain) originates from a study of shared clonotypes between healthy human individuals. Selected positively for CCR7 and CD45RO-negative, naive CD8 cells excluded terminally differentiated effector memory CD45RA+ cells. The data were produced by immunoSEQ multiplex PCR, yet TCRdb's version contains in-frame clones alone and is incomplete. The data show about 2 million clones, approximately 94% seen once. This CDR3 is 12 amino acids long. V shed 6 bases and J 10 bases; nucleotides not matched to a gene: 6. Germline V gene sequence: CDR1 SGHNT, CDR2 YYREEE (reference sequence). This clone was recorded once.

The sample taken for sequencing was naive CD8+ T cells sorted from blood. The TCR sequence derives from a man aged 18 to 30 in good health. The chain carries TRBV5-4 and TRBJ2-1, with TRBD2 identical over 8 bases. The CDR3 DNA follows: TGTGCCAGCACCGCCGGGGGGGTGGAGCAGTTCTTC. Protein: CASTAGGVEQFF. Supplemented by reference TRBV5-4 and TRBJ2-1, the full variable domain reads ETGVTQSPTHLIKTRGQQVTLRCSSQSGHNTVSWYQQALGQGPQFIFQYYREEENGRGNFPPRFSGLQFPNYSSELNVNALELDDSALYLCASTAGGVEQFFGPGTRLTVL.